The clone carrying this T cell receptor (beta chain) was observed a few times. Antigen specificity is unknown. Before thyroid surgery, none of the patients had received any treatment. TCRdb re-analyzed the PCR reads using MiXCR. The table includes a few thousand clones, about 35% detected once. These data originate in a study of metastatic and nonmetastatic thyroid tumors. In the study overall: The study looked at repertoires side by side in blood and in tumor or nodule tissue from malignant and benign thyroid patients. General study points: Significantly higher TCR beta diversity was reportedly seen in malignant thyroid tumors than benign nodules, in blood and tumor.

Trimming took 6 bases from V and 4 from J; bases not matched to a gene: 5. Germline lookup yields CDR1 MNHNS and CDR2 SASEGT. This CDR3 has 13 residues. The TCR comes from a male donor with papillary thyroid cancer or a benign thyroid nodule (not recorded which). Some clones in this sample may be carry-over from other donors' samples. Specimen: adjacent normal tissue. The chain combines TRBV6-1 with TRBJ1-1, with 7 bases matching TRBD1. CDR3 region: CASSGTALTEAFF. The CDR3, as DNA: TGTGCCAGCAGCGGGACAGCTCTCACTGAAGCTTTCTTT.